This entry features one TCR beta chain sequence. The V segment lost 5 bases and the J segment 10 bases; nucleotides outside the gene matches: 10. Germline values: CDR1 SGHTA, CDR2 FQGTGA. The CDR3 contains 14 residues. In the study's own analysis: Estimation of nucleated cell counts was performed using reference gene primer amplification. The repertoire was sequenced with immunoSEQ multiplex PCR; TCRdb's copy has only in-frame clones and lacks some. From that table come the V and J calls and clone size; the DNA was used to work out D and trimming. The sample shows 100,000 to 150,000 clones, about 74% of them seen only once. The data originate from a study of blood T cell repertoires in COVID-19. Study-level background: The United States, Italy and Spain provided the acute and convalescent COVID-19 samples. T cells, B-cell-depleted T cells, or PBMCs provided the cDNA or gDNA that served as material.

The sample taken for sequencing was peripheral blood. This sequence originates from a man aged 55 to 70 with acute or convalescent COVID-19. The V and J genes are TRBV7-3 and TRBJ1-1; 10 bases line up with TRBD1. CDR3 protein: CASSASTGGNGAFF. CDR3 DNA: TGTGCCAGCAGCGCCTCGACAGGGGGCAACGGAGCTTTCTTT.